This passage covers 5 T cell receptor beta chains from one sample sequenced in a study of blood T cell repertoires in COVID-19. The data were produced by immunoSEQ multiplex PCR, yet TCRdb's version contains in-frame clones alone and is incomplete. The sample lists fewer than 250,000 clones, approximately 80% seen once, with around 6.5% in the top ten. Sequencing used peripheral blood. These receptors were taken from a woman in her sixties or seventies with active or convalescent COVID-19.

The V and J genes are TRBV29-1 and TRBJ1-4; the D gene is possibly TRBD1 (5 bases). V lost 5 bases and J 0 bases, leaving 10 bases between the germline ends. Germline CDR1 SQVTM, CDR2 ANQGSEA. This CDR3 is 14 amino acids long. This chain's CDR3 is CSVWKGPTNEKLFF. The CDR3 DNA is TGCAGCGTTTGGAAGGGGCCAACTAATGAAAAACTGTTTTTT.

CDR3 bases: TGTGCCAGCAGTTCAGGACAGGGCGTGGGCTACACCTTC. It encodes CASSSGQGVGYTF. The chain uses TRBV6-6 and TRBJ1-2; 8 bases agree with TRBD1. Trimming removed 4 bases from V and 8 bases from J; junction bases left unmatched: 6. This CDR3 region has 13 residues. Germline lookup yields CDR1 MNHNY and CDR2 SVGAGI (reference sequence).

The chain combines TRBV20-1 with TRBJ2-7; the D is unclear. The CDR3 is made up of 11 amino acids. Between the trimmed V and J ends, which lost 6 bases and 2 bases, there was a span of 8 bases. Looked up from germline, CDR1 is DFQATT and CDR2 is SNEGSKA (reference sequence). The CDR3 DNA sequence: TGCAGTGCCGCGATGGCCTACGAGCAGTACGTC. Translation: CSAAMAYEQYV.

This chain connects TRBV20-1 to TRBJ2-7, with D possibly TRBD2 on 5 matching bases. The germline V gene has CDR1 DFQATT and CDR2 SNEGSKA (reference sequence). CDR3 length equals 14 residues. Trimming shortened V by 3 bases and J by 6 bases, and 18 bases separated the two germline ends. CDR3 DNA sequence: TGCAGTGCTAGTATAGGACCGGGGTCGTTCGAGCAGTACGTC. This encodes CSASIGPGSFEQYV.

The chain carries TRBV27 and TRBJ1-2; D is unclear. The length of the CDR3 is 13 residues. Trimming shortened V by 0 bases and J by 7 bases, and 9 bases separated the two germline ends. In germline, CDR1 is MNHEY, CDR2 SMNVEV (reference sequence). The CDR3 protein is CASSLSGLGGYTF. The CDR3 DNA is TGTGCCAGCAGTTTATCCGGTCTTGGTGGCTACACCTTC.